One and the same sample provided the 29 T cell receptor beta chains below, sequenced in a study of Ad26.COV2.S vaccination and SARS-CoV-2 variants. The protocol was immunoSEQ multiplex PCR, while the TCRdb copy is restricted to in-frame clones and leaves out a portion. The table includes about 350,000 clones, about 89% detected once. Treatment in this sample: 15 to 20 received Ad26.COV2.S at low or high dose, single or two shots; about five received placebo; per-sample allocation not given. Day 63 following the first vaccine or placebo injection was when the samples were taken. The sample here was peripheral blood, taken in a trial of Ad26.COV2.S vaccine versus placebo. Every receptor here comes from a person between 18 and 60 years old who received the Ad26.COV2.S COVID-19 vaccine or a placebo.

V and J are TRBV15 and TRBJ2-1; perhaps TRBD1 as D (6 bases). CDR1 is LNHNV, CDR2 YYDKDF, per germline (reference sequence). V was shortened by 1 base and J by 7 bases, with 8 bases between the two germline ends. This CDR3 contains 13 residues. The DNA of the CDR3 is TGTGCCACCAGCAGAGCCAGGGGAAATGAGCAGTTCTTC. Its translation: CATSRARGNEQFF.

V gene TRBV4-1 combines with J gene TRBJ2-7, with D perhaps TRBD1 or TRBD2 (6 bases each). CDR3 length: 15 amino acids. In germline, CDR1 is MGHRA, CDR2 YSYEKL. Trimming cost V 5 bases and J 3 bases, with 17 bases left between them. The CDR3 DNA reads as TGCGCCAGCAGCTCCGAGACGGGGGCCCTCTACGAGCAGTACTTC. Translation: CASSSETGALYEQYF.

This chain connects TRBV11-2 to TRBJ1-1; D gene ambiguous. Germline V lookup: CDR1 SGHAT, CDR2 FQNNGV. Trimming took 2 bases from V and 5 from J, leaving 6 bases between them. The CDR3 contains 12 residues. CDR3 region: CASSLRTTEAFF. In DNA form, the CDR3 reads TGTGCCAGCAGCTTAAGAACGACTGAAGCTTTCTTT.

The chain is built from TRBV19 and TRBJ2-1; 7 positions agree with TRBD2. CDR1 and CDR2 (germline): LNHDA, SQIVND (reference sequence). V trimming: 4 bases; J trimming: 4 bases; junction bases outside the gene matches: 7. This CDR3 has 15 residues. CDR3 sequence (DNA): TGTGCCAGTAGTAGGCCAGCGGGGACTTACAATGAGCAGTTCTTC. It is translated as CASSRPAGTYNEQFF.

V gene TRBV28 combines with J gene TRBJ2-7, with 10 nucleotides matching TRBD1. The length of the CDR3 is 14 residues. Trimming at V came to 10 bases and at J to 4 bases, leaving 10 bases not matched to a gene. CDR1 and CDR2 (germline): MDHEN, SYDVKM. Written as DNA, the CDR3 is TGTGCCACCGAAGAACCGGGACAGGGGTACGAGCAGTACTTC. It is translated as CATEEPGQGYEQYF. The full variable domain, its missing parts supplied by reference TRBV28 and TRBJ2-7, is DVKVTQSSRYLVKRTGEKVFLECVQDMDHENMFWYRQDPGLGLRLIYFSYDVKMKEKGDIPEGYSVSREKKERFSLILESASTNQTSMYLCATEEPGQGYEQYFGPGTRLTVT.

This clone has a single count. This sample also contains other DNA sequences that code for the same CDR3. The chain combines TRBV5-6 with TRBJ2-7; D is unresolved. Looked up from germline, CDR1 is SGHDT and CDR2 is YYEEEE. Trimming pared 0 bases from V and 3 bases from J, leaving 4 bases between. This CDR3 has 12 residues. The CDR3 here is CASSLGDYEQYF. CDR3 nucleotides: TGTGCCAGCAGCTTGGGCGACTACGAGCAGTACTTC.

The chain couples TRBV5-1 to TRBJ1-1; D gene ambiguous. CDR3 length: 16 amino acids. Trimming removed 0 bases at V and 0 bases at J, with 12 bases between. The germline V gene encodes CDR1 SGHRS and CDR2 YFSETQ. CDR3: CASSLVSGLMNTEAFF. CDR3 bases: TGCGCCAGCAGCTTGGTGTCGGGCCTGATGAACACTGAAGCTTTCTTT.

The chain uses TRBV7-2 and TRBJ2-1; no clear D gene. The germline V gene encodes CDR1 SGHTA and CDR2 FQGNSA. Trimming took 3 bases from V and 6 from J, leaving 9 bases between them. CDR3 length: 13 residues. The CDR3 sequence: CASSLSQINEQFF. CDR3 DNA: TGTGCCAGCAGCTTGTCTCAGATCAATGAGCAGTTCTTC. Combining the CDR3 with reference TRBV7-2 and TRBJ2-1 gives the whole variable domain GAGVSQSPSNKVTEKGKDVELRCDPISGHTALYWYRQSLGQGLEFLIYFQGNSAPDKSGLPSDRFSAERTGGSVSTLTIQRTQQEDSAVYLCASSLSQINEQFFGPGTRLTVL.

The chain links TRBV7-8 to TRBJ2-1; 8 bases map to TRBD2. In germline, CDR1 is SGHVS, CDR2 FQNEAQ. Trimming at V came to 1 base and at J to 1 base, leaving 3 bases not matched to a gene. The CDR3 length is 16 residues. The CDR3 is CASSLVERESYNEQFF. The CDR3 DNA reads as TGTGCCAGCAGCTTAGTCGAGCGGGAGTCCTACAATGAGCAGTTCTTC.

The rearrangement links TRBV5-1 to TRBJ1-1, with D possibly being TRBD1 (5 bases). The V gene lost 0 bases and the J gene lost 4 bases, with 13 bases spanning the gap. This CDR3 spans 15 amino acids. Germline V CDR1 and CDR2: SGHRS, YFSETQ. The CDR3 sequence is CASSLVFGGSTEAFF. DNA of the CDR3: TGCGCCAGCAGCTTGGTTTTCGGGGGGAGCACTGAAGCTTTCTTT.

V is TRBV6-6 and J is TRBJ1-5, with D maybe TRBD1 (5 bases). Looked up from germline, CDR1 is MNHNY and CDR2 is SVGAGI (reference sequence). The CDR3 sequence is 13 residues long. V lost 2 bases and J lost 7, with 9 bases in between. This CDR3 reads CASSYGDRQPQHF. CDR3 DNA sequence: TGTGCCAGCAGTTACGGGGACCGGCAGCCCCAGCATTTT.

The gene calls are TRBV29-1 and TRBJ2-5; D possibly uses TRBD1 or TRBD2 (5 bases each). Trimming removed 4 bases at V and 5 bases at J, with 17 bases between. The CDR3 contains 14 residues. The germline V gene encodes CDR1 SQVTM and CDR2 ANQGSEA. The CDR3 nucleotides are TGCAGCGTTGGGGGGTGGCGACGGGTGGAGACCCAGTACTTC. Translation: CSVGGWRRVETQYF.

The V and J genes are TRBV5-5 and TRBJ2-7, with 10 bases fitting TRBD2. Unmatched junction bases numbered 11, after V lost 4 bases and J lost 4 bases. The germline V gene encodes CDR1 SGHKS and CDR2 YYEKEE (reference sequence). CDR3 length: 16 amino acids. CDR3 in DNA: TGTGCCAGCAGCGCCGGGGCGCTAGCGGGGGTGTACGAGCAGTACTTC. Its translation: CASSAGALAGVYEQYF.

In DNA, the CDR3 is TGTGCCAGCAGTCCCCTCGGACAGGGGGGATCCTACGAGCAGTACTTC. Residues: CASSPLGQGGSYEQYF. The J gene is TRBJ2-7, the V gene TRBV6-6, with 10 bases lining up with TRBD1. This CDR3 is 16 amino acids long. V lost 5 bases, J lost 1 base, and 8 bases stayed unmatched. Germline V gene lookup returns CDR1 MNHNY and CDR2 SVGAGI (reference sequence).

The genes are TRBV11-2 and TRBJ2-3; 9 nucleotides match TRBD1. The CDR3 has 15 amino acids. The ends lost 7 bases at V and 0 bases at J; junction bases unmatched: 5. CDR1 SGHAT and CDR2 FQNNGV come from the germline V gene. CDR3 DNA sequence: TGTGCCAGCATAGGACAGGGGAGGAGCACAGATACGCAGTATTTT. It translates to CASIGQGRSTDTQYF. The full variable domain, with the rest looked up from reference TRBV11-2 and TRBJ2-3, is EAGVAQSPRYKIIEKRQSVAFWCNPISGHATLYWYQQILGQGPKLLIQFQNNGVVDDSQLPKDRFSAERLKGVDSTLKIQPAKLEDSAVYLCASIGQGRSTDTQYFGPGTRLTVL.

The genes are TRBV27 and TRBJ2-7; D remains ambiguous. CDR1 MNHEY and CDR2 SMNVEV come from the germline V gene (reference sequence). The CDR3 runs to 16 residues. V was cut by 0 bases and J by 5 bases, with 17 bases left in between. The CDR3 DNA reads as TGTGCCAGCAGTTTATCCTCCGGAGTTGTTTTCAACGAGCAGTACTTC. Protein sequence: CASSLSSGVVFNEQYF.

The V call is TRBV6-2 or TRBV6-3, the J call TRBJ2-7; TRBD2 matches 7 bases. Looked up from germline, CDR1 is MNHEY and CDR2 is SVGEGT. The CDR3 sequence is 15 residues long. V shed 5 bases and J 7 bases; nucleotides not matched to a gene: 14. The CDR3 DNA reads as TGTGCCAGCAGTCCCACCCTAGCGGTCTCACTGGAGCAGTACTTC. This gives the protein CASSPTLAVSLEQYF.

The CDR3 DNA reads as TGTGCCAGCAGCTCAGACAGCTACGAGCAGTACTTC. This translates into CASSSDSYEQYF. This chain links TRBV11-2 with TRBJ2-7, with D possibly matching TRBD1 (5 bases). This CDR3 is built from 12 residues. The ends were cut back, 4 bases at V and 3 bases at J, with 7 bases in the middle. The germline gives CDR1 SGHAT, CDR2 FQNNGV.

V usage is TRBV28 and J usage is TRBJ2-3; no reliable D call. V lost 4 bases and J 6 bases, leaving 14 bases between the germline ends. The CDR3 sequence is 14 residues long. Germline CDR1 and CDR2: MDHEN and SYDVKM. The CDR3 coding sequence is TGTGCCAGCAGTTCCAGGACCGATATCGATACGCAGTATTTT. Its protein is CASSSRTDIDTQYF.

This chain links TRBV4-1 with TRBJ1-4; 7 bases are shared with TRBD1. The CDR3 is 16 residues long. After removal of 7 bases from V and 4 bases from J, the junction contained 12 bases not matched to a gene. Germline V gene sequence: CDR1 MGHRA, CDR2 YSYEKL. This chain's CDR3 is CASNPPTGVLNEKLFF. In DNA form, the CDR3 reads TGCGCCAGCAACCCACCTACAGGGGTCCTTAATGAAAAACTGTTTTTT.

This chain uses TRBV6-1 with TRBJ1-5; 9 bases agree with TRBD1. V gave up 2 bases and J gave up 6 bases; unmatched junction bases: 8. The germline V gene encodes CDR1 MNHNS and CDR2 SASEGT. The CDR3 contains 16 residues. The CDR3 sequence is CASSEPNRGPGQPQHF. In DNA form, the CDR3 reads TGTGCCAGCAGTGAACCCAACAGGGGGCCAGGTCAGCCCCAGCATTTT.

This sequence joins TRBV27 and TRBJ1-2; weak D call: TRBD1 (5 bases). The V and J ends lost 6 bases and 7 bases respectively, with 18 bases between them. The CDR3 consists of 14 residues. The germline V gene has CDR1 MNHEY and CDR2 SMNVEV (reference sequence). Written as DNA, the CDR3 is TGTGCCAGCAGCACTTCAGGGTTCTCCGGTGGCTACACCTTC. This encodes CASSTSGFSGGYTF.

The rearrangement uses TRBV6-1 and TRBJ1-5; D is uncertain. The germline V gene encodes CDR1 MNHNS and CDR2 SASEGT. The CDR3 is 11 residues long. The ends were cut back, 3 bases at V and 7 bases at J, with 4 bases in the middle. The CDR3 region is CASSDEQPQHF. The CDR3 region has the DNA TGTGCCAGCAGTGACGAACAGCCCCAGCATTTT.

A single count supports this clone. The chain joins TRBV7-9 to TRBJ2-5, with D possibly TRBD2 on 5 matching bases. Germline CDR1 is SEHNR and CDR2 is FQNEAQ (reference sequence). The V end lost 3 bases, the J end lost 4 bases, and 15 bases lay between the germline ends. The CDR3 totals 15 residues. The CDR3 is CASSFGEQRRETQYF. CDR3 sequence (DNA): TGTGCCAGCAGCTTCGGGGAACAGCGTCGAGAGACCCAGTACTTC.

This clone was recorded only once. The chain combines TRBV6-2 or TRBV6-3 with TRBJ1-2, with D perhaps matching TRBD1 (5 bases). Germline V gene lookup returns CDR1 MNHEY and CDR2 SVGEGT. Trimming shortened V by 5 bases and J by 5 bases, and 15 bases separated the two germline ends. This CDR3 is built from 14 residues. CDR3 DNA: TGTGCCAGCAGTGCTACGGGACGGCAGTATGGCTACACCTTC. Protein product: CASSATGRQYGYTF.

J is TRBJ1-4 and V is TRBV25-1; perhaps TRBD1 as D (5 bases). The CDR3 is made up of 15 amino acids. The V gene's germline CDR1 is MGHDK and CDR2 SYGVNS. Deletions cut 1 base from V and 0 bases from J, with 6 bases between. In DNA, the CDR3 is TGTGCCAGCAGTGAATTCAGGGCAACTAATGAAAAACTGTTTTTT. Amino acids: CASSEFRATNEKLFF.

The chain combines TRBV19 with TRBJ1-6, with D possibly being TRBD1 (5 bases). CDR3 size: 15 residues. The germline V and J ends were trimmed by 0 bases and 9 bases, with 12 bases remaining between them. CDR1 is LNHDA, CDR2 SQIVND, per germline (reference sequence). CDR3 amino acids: CASSIDRGSTSPLHF. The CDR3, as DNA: TGTGCCAGTAGTATAGATAGGGGTTCGACTTCACCCCTCCACTTT.

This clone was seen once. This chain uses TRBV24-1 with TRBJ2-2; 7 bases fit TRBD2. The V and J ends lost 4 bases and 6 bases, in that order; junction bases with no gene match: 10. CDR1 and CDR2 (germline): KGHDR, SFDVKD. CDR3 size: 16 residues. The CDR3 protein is CATSESGTTGAGELFF. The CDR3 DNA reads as TGTGCCACCAGTGAATCCGGGACTACCGGAGCCGGGGAGCTGTTTTTT.

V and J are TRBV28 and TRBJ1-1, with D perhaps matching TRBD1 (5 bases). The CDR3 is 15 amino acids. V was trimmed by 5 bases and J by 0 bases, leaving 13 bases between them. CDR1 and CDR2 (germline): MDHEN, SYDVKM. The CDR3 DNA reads TGTGCCAGCAGTACCACCGGGACGGTGAACACTGAAGCTTTCTTT. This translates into CASSTTGTVNTEAFF.